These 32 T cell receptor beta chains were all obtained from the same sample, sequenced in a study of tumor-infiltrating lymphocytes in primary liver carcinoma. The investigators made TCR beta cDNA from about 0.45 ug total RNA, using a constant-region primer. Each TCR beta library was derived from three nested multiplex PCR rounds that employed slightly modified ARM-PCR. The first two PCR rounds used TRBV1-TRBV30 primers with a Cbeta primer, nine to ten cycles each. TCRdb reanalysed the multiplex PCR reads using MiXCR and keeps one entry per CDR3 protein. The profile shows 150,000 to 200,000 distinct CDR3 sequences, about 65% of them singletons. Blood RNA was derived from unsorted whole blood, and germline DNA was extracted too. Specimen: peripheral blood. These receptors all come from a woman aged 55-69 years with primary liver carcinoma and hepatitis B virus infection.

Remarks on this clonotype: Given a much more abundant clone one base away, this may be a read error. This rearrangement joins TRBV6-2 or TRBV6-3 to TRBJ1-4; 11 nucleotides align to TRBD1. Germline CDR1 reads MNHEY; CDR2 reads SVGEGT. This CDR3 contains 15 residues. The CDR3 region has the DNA TGTGCCAGCAGCCCGGACAGGGGGCGAGATGATAAACTGTTTTTT. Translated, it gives CASSPDRGRDDKLFF.

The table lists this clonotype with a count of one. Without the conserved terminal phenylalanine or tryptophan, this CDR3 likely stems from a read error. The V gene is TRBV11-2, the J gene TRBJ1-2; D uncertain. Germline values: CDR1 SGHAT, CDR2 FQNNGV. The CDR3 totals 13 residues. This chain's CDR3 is CVSSLRAGFSYTS. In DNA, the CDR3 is TGTGTCAGCAGCTTAAGGGCCGGTTTTAGCTACACCTCC.

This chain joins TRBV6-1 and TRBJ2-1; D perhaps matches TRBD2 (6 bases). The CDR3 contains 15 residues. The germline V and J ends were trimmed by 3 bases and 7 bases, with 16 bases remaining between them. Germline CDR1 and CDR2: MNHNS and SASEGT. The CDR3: CASSDRLAAGNEQFF. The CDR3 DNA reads TGTGCCAGCAGTGACCGACTGGCGGCGGGGAATGAGCAGTTCTTC.

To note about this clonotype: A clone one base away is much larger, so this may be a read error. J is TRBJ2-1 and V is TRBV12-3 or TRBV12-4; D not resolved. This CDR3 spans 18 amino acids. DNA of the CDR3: TGTGCCAGCAGTTTATTCCCTCCCCTCCTACTCAAACACAATGAGCGGTTCTTC. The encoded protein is CASSLFPPLLLKHNERFF.

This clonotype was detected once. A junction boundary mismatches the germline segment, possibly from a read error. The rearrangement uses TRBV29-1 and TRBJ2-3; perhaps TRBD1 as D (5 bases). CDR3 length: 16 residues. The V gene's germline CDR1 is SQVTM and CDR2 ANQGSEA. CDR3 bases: TGCAGCGTTGACGGGCAGGGTTCGCCTAACACAGTTACGCAGTATTTT. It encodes CSVDGQGSPNTVTQYF.

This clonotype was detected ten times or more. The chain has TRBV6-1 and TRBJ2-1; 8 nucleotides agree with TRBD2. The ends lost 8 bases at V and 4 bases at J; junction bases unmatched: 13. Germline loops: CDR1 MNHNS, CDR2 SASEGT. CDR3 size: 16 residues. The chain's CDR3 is CASGVTSATIYNEQFF. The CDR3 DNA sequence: TGTGCCAGCGGGGTGACTAGCGCCACGATTTACAATGAGCAGTTCTTC.

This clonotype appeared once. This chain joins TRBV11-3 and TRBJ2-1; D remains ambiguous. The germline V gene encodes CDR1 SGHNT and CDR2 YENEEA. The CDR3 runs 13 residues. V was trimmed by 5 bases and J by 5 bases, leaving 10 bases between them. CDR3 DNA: TGTGCCAGCAGCGCAGTTCGCCACAATGAGCAGTTCTTC. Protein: CASSAVRHNEQFF. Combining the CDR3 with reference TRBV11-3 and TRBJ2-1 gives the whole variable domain EAGVVQSPRYKIIEKKQPVAFWCNPISGHNTLYWYLQNLGQGPELLIRYENEEAVDDSQLPKDRFSAERLKGVDSTLKIQPAELGDSAVYLCASSAVRHNEQFFGPGTRLTVL.

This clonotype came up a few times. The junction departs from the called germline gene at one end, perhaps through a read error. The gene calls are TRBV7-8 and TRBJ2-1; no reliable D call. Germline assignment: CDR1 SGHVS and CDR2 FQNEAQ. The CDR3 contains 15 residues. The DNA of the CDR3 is TGTGGCAGCAGCCCCCAGCCGGGCTCCTACAATGATCAGTTCTTC. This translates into CGSSPQPGSYNDQFF.

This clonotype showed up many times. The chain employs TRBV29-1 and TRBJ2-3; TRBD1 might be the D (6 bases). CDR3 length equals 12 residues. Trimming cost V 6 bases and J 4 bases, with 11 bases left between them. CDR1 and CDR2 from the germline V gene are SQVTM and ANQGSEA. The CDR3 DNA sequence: TGCAGCGTCTTACAGGGTTCAGATACGCAGTATTTT. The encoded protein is CSVLQGSDTQYF.

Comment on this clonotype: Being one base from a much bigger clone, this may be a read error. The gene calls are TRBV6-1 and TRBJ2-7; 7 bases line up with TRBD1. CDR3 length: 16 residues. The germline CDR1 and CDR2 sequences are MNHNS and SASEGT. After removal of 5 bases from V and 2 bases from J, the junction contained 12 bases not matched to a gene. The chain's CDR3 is CASSSTPGQRAYEQYF. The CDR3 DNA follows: TGTGCCAGCAGTTCTACACCGGGACAGAGAGCCTACGAGCAGTACTTC.

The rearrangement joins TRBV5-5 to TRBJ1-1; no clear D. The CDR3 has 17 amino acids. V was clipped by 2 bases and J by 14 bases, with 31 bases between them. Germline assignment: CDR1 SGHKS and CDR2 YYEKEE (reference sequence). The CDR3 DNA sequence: TGTGCCAGCAGCTTTCGGGCTGGTGGAGCCCTGAACACTGAAGTATTCTTT. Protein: CASSFRAGGALNTEVFF.

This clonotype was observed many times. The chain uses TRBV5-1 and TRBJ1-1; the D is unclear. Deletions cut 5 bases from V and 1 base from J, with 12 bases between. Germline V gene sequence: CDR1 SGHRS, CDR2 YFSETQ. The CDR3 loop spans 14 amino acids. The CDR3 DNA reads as TGCGCCAGCAGAATTGAGGGTTCGAACACTGAAGCTTTCTTT. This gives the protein CASRIEGSNTEAFF.

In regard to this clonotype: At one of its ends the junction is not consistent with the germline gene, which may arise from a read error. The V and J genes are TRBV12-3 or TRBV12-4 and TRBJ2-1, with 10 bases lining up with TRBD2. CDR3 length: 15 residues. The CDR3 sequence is CTSNLAGDYYNEQFF. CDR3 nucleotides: TGTACCAGCAACCTAGCGGGAGACTATTACAATGAACAGTTCTTC.

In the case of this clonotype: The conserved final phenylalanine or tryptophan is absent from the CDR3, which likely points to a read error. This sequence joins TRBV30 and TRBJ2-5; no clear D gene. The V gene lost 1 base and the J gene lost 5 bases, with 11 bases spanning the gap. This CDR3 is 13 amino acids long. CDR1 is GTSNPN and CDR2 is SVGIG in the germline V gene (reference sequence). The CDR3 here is CAWSGITRETQYL. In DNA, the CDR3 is TGTGCCTGGAGTGGGATTACTCGGGAGACCCAGTACTTA.

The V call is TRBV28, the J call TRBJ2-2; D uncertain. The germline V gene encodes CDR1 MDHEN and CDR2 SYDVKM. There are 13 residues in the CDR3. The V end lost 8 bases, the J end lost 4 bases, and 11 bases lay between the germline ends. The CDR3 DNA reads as TGTGCCAGCCACAATTATGGCACCGGGGAGCTGTTTTTT. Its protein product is CASHNYGTGELFF.

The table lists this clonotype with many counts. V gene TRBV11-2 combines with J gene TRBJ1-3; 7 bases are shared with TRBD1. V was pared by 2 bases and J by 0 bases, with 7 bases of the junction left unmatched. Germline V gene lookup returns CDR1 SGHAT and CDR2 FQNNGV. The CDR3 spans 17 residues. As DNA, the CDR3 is TGTGCCAGCAGCTTAATTACAGGGGACTACTCTGGAAACACCATATATTTT. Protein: CASSLITGDYSGNTIYF. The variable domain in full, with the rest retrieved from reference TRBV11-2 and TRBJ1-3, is EAGVAQSPRYKIIEKRQSVAFWCNPISGHATLYWYQQILGQGPKLLIQFQNNGVVDDSQLPKDRFSAERLKGVDSTLKIQPAKLEDSAVYLCASSLITGDYSGNTIYFGEGSWLTVV.

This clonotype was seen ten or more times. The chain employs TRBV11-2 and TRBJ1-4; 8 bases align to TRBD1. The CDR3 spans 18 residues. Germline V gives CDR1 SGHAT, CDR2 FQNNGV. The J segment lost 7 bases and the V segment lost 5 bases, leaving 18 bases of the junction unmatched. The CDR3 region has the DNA TGTGCCAGCAGCGGCAGGACAGGGAGATTAGGAGATAGTGAAAAACTGTTTTTT. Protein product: CASSGRTGRLGDSEKLFF.

The CDR3 spells CASSVDTGELFF. The CDR3 region has the DNA TGTGCCAGCAGCGTGGACACCGGGGAGCTGTTTTTT. The rearrangement joins TRBV9 to TRBJ2-2; D unclear. The CDR3 is 12 residues long. The ends were cut back, 2 bases at V and 3 bases at J, with 2 bases in the middle. Per the germline V gene, CDR1 is SGDLS and CDR2 is YYNGEE.

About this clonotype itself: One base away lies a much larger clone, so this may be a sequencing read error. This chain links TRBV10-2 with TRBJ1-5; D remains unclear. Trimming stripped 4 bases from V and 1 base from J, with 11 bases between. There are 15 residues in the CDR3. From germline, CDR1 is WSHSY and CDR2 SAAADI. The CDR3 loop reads CASSGRQASNQPQHF. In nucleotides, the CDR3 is TGCGCCAGCAGTGGGCGACAAGCCAGCAATCAGCCCCAGCATTTT.

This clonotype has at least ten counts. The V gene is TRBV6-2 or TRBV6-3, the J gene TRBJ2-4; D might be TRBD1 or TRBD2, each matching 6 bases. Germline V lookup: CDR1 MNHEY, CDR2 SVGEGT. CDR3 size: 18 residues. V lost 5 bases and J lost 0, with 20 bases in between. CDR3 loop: CASSHPLGGSLAKNIQYF. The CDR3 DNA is TGTGCCAGCAGTCATCCCCTCGGGGGCAGCTTAGCCAAAAACATTCAGTACTTC.

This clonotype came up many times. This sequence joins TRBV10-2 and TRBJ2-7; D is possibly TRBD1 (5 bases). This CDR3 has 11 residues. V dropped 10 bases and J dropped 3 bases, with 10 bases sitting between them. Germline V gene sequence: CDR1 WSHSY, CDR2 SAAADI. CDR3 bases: TGCGCCACGACAGATAACTACGAGCAGTACTTC. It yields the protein CATTDNYEQYF.

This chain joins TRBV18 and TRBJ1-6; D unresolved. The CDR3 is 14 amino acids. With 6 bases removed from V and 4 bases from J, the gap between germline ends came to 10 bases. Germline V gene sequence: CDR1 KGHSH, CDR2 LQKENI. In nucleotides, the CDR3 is TGTGCCAGCTCGTACACCACATATAATTCACCCCTCCACTTT. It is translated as CASSYTTYNSPLHF.

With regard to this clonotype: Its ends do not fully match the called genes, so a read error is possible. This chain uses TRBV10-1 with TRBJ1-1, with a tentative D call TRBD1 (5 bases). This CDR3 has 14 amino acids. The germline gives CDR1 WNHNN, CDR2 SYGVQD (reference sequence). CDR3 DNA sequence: TGCGCCAGCAGTGAGGGAACAGGTTCCGGCTTGGCTGTCTTT. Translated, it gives CASSEGTGSGLAVF.

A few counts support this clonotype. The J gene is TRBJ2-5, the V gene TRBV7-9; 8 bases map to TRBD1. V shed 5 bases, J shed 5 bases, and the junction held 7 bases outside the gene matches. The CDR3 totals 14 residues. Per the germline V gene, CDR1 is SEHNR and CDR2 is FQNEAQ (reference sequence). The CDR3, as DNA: TGTGCCAGCAGCCGCGGACAGGGCAGGGAGACCCAGTACTTC. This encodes CASSRGQGRETQYF.

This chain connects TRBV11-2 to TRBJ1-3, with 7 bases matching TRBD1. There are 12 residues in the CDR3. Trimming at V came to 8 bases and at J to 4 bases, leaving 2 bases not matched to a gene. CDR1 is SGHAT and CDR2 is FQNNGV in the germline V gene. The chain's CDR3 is CASRTGGNTIYF. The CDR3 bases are TGTGCCAGCCGGACAGGAGGAAACACCATATATTTT.

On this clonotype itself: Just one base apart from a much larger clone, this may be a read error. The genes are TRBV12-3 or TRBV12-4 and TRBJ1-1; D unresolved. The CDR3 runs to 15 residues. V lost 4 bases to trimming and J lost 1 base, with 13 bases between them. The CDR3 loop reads CASSSSRTTNTEAFF. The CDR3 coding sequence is TGTGCCAGCAGTTCCAGTCGTACCACGAACACTGAAGCTTTCTTT.

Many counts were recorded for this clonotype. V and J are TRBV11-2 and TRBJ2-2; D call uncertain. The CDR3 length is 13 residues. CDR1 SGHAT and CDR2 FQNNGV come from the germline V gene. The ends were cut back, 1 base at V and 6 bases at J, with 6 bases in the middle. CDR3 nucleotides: TGTGCCAGCAGCTTAGGTCTGGCCGGGGAGCTGTTTTTT. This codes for CASSLGLAGELFF.

The CDR3 DNA is TGTGCCAGCAGGACCAGGGGGGTGGTGACCCAGTACTTC. As protein: CASRTRGVVTQYF. The chain has TRBV11-2 and TRBJ2-5; tentatively, D is TRBD1 (7 bases). CDR3 size: 13 residues. Germline V CDR1 and CDR2: SGHAT, FQNNGV. V was shortened by 6 bases and J by 7 bases, with 15 bases between the two germline ends.

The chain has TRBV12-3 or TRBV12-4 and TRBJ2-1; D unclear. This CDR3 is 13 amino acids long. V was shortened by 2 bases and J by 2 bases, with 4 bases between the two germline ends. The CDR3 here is CASSLRPYNEQFF. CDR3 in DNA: TGTGCCAGCAGTTTAAGACCCTACAATGAGCAGTTCTTC.

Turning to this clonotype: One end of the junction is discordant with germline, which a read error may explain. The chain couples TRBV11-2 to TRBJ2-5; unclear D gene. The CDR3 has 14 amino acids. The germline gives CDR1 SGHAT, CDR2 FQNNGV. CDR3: CASSLRMLQEIQYF. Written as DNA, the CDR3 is TGCGCCAGCAGCTTGAGGATGTTACAAGAGATCCAGTACTTC.

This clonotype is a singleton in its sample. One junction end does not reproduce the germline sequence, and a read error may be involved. CDR3 coding DNA: TGTGCCAGCAGTGATGGGGGACACAGCTACAAGCAGTACTTC. Its protein product is CASSDGGHSYKQYF. The rearrangement links TRBV2 to TRBJ2-7; maybe TRBD1 (6 bases). Germline V gives CDR1 SNHLY, CDR2 FYNNEI. The CDR3 loop spans 14 amino acids.

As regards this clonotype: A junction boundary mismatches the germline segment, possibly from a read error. CDR3 DNA: TGTGCCAACAGCCCATTCACAGGTACGCACTATTTT. As protein: CANSPFTGTHYF. This rearrangement joins TRBV14 to TRBJ2-3; possibly TRBD1 for D (5 bases). CDR3 length: 12 residues. The germline V gene has CDR1 SGHDN and CDR2 FVKESK.